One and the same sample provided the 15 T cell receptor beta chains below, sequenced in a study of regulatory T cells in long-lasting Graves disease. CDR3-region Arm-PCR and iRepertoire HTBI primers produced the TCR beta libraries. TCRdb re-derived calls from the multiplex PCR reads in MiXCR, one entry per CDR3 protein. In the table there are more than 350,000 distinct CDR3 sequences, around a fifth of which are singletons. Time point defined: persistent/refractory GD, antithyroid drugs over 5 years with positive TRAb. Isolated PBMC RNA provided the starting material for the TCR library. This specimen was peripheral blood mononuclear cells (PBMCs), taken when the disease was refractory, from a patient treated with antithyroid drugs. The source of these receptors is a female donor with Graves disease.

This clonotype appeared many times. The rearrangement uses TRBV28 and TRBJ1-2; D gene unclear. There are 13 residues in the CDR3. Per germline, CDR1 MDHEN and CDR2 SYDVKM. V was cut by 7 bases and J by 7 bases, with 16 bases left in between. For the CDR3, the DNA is TGTGCCAGCACCTTGGTTCAGTCGTTTGGCTACACCTTC. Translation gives CASTLVQSFGYTF.

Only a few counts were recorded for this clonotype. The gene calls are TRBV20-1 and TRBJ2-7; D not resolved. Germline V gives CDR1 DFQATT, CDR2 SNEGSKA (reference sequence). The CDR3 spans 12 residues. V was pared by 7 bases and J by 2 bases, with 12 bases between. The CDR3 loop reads CSVGKDAYEQYF. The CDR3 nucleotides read TGCAGTGTAGGAAAAGATGCCTACGAGCAGTACTTC.

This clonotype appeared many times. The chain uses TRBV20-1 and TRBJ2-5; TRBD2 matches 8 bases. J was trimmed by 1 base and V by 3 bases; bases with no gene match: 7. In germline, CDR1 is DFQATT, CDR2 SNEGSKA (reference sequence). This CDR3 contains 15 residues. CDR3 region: CSARGVSGAQETQYF. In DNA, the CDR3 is TGCAGTGCTAGGGGGGTTAGCGGGGCCCAAGAGACCCAGTACTTC.

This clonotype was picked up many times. CDR3 nucleotide sequence: TGTGCCAGCTCACCAAGGCACTATGGCTACACCTTC. The encoded protein is CASSPRHYGYTF. The chain recombines TRBV18 with TRBJ1-2; D ambiguous. V was trimmed by 2 bases and J by 3 bases, leaving 4 bases between them. This CDR3 has 12 amino acids. The V gene's germline CDR1 is KGHSH and CDR2 LQKENI.

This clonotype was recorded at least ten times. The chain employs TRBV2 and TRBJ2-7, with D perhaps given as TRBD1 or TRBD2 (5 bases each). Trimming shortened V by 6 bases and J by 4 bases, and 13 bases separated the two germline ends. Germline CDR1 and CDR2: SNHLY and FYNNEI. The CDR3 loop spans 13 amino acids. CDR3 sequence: CASSLGGLYEQYF. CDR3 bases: TGTGCCAGCAGCCTTGGGGGTCTATACGAGCAGTACTTC. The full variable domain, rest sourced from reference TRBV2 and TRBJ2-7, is EPEVTQTPSHQVTQMGQEVILRCVPISNHLYFYWYRQILGQKVEFLVSFYNNEISEKSEIFDDQFSVERPDGSNFTLKIRSTKLEDSAMYFCASSLGGLYEQYFGPGTRLTVT.

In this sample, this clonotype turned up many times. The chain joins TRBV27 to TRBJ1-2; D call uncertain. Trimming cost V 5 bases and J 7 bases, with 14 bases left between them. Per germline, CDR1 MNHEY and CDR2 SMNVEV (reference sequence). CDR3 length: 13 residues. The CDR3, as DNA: TGTGCCAGCAGTCCCACGAGGGCCGGTGGCTACACCTTC. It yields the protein CASSPTRAGGYTF.

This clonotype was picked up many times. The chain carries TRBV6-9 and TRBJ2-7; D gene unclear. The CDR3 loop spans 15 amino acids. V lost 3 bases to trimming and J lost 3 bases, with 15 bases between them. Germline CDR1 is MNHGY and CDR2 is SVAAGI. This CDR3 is CASSYWAKGIYEQYF. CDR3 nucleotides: TGTGCCAGCAGTTACTGGGCCAAGGGTATCTACGAGCAGTACTTC.

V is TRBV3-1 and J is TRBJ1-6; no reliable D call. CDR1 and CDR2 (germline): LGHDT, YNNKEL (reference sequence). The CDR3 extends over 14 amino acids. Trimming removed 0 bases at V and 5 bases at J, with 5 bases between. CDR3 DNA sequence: TGTGCCAGCAGCCAAGAATTGAATAATTCACCCCTCCACTTT. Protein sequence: CASSQELNNSPLHF.

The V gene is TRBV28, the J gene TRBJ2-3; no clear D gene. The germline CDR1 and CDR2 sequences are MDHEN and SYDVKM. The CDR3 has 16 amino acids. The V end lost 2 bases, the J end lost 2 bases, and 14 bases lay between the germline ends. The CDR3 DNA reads TGTGCCAGCAGTTTACGAGGAAGAGACCTCACAGATACGCAGTATTTT. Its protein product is CASSLRGRDLTDTQYF.

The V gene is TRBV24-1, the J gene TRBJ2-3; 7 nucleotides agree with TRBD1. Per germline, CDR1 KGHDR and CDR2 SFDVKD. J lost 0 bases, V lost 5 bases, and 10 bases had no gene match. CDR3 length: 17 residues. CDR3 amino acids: CATSVGTAFASTDTQYF. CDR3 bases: TGTGCCACCAGTGTTGGGACAGCCTTCGCTAGCACAGATACGCAGTATTTT.

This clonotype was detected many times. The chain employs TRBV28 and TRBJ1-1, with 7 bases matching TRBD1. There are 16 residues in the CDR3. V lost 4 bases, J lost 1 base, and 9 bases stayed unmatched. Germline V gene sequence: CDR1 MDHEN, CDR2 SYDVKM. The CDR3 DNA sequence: TGTGCCAGCAGTTCCTACCTCGACAGGGAGAACACTGAAGCTTTCTTT. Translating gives CASSSYLDRENTEAFF.

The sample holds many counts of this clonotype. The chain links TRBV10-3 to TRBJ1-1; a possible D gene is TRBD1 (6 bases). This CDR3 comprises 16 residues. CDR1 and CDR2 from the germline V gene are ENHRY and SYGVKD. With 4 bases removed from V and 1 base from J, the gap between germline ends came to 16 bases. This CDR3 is CAISAPSRGSNTEAFF. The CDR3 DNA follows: TGTGCCATCAGTGCACCCTCCAGGGGTTCGAACACTGAAGCTTTCTTT.

In nucleotides, the CDR3 is TGTGCCAGCTCACCACCGACTAGCGGAGTCTCCGAGCAGTACTTC. Translated, it gives CASSPPTSGVSEQYF. J is TRBJ2-7 and V is TRBV18, with 9 bases aligning to TRBD2. The CDR3 is 15 amino acids. The J segment lost 6 bases and the V segment lost 0 bases, leaving 6 bases of the junction unmatched. Germline CDR1 is KGHSH and CDR2 is LQKENI.

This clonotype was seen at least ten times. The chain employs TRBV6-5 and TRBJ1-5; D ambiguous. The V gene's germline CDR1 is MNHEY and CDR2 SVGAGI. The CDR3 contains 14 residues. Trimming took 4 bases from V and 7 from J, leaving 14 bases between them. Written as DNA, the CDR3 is TGTGCCAGCAGTTCTGACCAGAGTAGACAGCCCCAGCATTTT. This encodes CASSSDQSRQPQHF.

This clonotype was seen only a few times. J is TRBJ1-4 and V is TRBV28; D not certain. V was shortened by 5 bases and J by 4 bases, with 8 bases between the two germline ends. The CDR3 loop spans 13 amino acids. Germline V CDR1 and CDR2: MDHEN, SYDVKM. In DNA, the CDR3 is TGTGCCAGCAGTAAGGACCTTAATGAAAAACTGTTTTTT. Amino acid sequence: CASSKDLNEKLFF.